The 22 T cell receptor beta chains presented below share a single source sample, sequenced in a study of cytomegalovirus exposure and HLA in healthy donors. PCR amplification relied on 60 Vbeta primers (plus 13 Jbeta primers). The repertoire was sequenced with immunoSEQ multiplex PCR; TCRdb's copy has only in-frame clones and lacks some. The sample shows around 300,000 clones, around 66% of them seen only once. The sample consisted of PBMCs. Source of these receptors: a female donor in good health and CMV-seronegative.

The chain uses TRBV6-1 and TRBJ1-2; weak D call: TRBD1 (6 bases). Trimming removed 10 bases at V and 0 bases at J, with 15 bases between. Germline values: CDR1 MNHNS, CDR2 SASEGT. The CDR3 length is 14 residues. The CDR3 coding sequence is TGTGCCACCTGCACAGGGTTGACTAACTATGGCTACACCTTC. Protein: CATCTGLTNYGYTF.

This CDR3 is CASSLAGTDGYTF. As DNA, the CDR3 is TGTGCCAGCAGCTTAGCCGGGACAGATGGCTACACCTTC. The V gene is TRBV7-9, the J gene TRBJ1-2; 7 bases are a match to TRBD1. V lost 0 bases, J lost 6 bases, and 1 base stayed unmatched. The CDR3 consists of 13 residues. Germline V gene data show CDR1 as SEHNR and CDR2 as FQNEAQ (reference sequence).

This clone occurred a few times. The rearrangement uses TRBV10-3 and TRBJ2-5; TRBD1 is a possible D gene (6 bases). The CDR3 sequence is 16 residues long. CDR1 and CDR2 from the germline V gene are ENHRY and SYGVKD. V was shortened by 2 bases and J by 5 bases, with 18 bases between the two germline ends. Here the CDR3 reads CAISERSLFTGETQYF. The CDR3 nucleotides are TGTGCCATCAGTGAGCGAAGTCTGTTTACAGGGGAGACCCAGTACTTC.

J is TRBJ2-7 and V is TRBV11-1; D is unclear. CDR1 is SGHAT, CDR2 FQDESV, per germline (reference sequence). The CDR3 totals 15 residues. The ends were cut back, 5 bases at V and 0 bases at J, with 14 bases in the middle. This CDR3 reads CASSRPGVSSYEQYF. The CDR3 DNA follows: TGTGCCAGCAGCCGTCCGGGTGTGAGCTCCTACGAGCAGTACTTC. The entire variable domain, with the rest obtained from reference TRBV11-1 and TRBJ2-7, is as follows: EAEVAQSPRYKITEKSQAVAFWCDPISGHATLYWYRQILGQGPELLVQFQDESVVDDSQLPKDRFSAERLKGVDSTLKIQPAELGDSAMYLCASSRPGVSSYEQYFGPGTRLTVT.

As concerns this clone: Other nucleotide sequences from this sample produce the same CDR3. The CDR3 DNA follows: TGTGCCAGCAGTTCTACAGGGGGAGGAGGAAACACCATATATTTT. It encodes CASSSTGGGGNTIYF. V gene TRBV6-5 combines with J gene TRBJ1-3; the match to TRBD1 covers 8 bases. The CDR3 has 15 amino acids. Germline-derived CDR1 and CDR2 are MNHEY and SVGAGI. V was pared by 4 bases and J by 4 bases, with 6 bases of the junction left unmatched.

This clone was picked up a small number of times. One junction end does not reproduce the germline sequence, and a read error may be involved. The genes are TRBV20-1 and TRBJ2-5; 9 bases map to TRBD2. The CDR3 length is 11 residues. Germline V CDR1 and CDR2: DFQATT, SNEGSKA (reference sequence). The DNA for the CDR3 is TGCAGTCCTAGCGGGAAGGCCCAGTATAACTTC. As protein: CSPSGKAQYNF.

The V gene is TRBV11-1, the J gene TRBJ1-2; D is possibly TRBD1 (6 bases). CDR1 SGHAT and CDR2 FQDESV come from the germline V gene (reference sequence). The V gene lost 5 bases and the J gene lost 7 bases, with 11 bases spanning the gap. The CDR3 runs to 12 residues. CDR3 DNA: TGTGCCAGCAGCGAACAGGGAAGTGGCTACACCTTC. Residues: CASSEQGSGYTF. Supplemented by reference TRBV11-1 and TRBJ1-2, the full variable domain reads EAEVAQSPRYKITEKSQAVAFWCDPISGHATLYWYRQILGQGPELLVQFQDESVVDDSQLPKDRFSAERLKGVDSTLKIQPAELGDSAMYLCASSEQGSGYTFGSGTRLTVV.

The CDR3 spells CASSSTSGGRSEQFF. In DNA, the CDR3 is TGTGCCAGCAGCTCGACTAGCGGAGGTCGCAGTGAGCAGTTCTTC. The gene calls are TRBV7-9 and TRBJ2-1; TRBD2 agrees at 9 bases. Germline CDR1 SEHNR, CDR2 FQNEAQ (reference sequence). V lost 4 bases, J lost 9 bases, and 10 bases stayed unmatched. The CDR3 runs to 15 residues.

This clone was observed a few times. This chain connects TRBV4-1 to TRBJ2-2; D possibly corresponds to TRBD2 (6 bases). V was cut by 7 bases and J by 3 bases, with 15 bases left in between. CDR1 MGHRA and CDR2 YSYEKL come from the germline V gene. This CDR3 contains 15 residues. For the CDR3, the DNA is TGCGCCAGCACCTTAAGGATAGCGGACACCGGGGAGCTGTTTTTT. Its protein is CASTLRIADTGELFF.

Concerning this clone: A junction boundary mismatches the germline segment, possibly from a read error. The chain carries TRBV7-7 and TRBJ1-4; the D gene is possibly TRBD1 (5 bases). CDR3 length equals 14 residues. The germline V gene has CDR1 SSHAT and CDR2 FNYEAQ (reference sequence). CDR3 coding DNA: TGTGCTAGCAGCCCCGGGGGGAGGGGTGAAAAACTGTTTTTT. It yields the protein CASSPGGRGEKLFF.

This clone was detected once. The V call is TRBV18, the J call TRBJ2-7, with TRBD2 matching over 9 bases. CDR3 length equals 14 residues. Germline assignment: CDR1 KGHSH and CDR2 LQKENI. After removal of 2 bases from V and 3 bases from J, the junction contained 2 bases not matched to a gene. The CDR3 sequence is CASSPGTSRYEQYF. The CDR3 bases are TGTGCCAGCTCACCAGGGACTAGCCGCTACGAGCAGTACTTC. Full variable domain (remainder filled in from reference TRBV18 and TRBJ2-7): NAGVMQNPRHLVRRRGQEARLRCSPMKGHSHVYWYRQLPEEGLKFMVYLQKENIIDESGMPKERFSAEFPKEGPSILRIQQVVRGDSAAYFCASSPGTSRYEQYFGPGTRLTVT.

This chain joins TRBV27 and TRBJ2-5; the D is unclear. The J call may be mistaken, given a closer DNA end match to TRBJ2-7. This CDR3 contains 12 residues. The germline V gene encodes CDR1 MNHEY and CDR2 SMNVEV (reference sequence). The CDR3 coding sequence is TGTGCCAGCAGTTCCACTCCCTACGAGCAGTACTTC. This gives the protein CASSSTPYEQYF.

J is TRBJ2-3 and V is TRBV11-3; 10 positions agree with TRBD2. The CDR3 is 18 residues long. Per germline, CDR1 SGHNT and CDR2 YENEEA. V dropped 5 bases and J dropped 0; count of bases not matched to a gene: 11. DNA for the CDR3: TGTGCCAGCAGCCCCCATCTAGCGGGGGCCGCTAGCACAGATACGCAGTATTTT. Its protein product is CASSPHLAGAASTDTQYF.

This clone was detected only once. The rearrangement links TRBV6-5 to TRBJ2-1, with 11 bases identical to TRBD2. V gave up 2 bases and J gave up 9 bases; unmatched junction bases: 9. The germline gives CDR1 MNHEY, CDR2 SVGAGI. The CDR3 loop spans 16 amino acids. CDR3 sequence (DNA): TGTGCCAGCAGTTACCGTACTAGCGGGAGTGGTAGTGAGCAGTTCTTC. Its protein is CASSYRTSGSGSEQFF.

The chain employs TRBV6-1 and TRBJ2-7, with 11 bases matching TRBD2. The CDR3 runs 16 residues. Per germline, CDR1 MNHNS and CDR2 SASEGT. After removal of 1 base from V and 2 bases from J, the junction contained 4 bases not matched to a gene. CDR3 sequence (DNA): TGTGCCAGCAGTGAAGTTTTACTAGCGGGGGCCTACGAGCAGTACTTC. This gives the protein CASSEVLLAGAYEQYF.

With respect to this clone: Other DNA sequences in the sample encode the same CDR3. This chain connects TRBV6-5 to TRBJ1-5; maybe TRBD1 (6 bases). CDR3 size: 15 residues. Trimming removed 0 bases from V and 4 bases from J, with 10 bases in between. Germline V gene lookup returns CDR1 MNHEY and CDR2 SVGAGI. Here the CDR3 reads CASSYSGRGNQPQHF. CDR3 DNA: TGTGCCAGCAGTTACTCGGGGAGGGGGAATCAGCCCCAGCATTTT.

This chain connects TRBV4-1 to TRBJ2-2; D unclear. The ends were cut back, 1 base at V and 2 bases at J, with 5 bases in the middle. Germline V gene lookup returns CDR1 MGHRA and CDR2 YSYEKL. The CDR3 has 14 amino acids. CDR3 nucleotide sequence: TGCGCCAGCAGCCAAGGGCCTAACACCGGGGAGCTGTTTTTT. This sequence encodes CASSQGPNTGELFF.

The rearrangement uses TRBV2 and TRBJ2-1, with 11 positions matching TRBD2. With V trimmed by 2 bases and J by 6 bases, 3 bases remained unmatched. The germline gives CDR1 SNHLY, CDR2 FYNNEI. The CDR3 is made up of 15 amino acids. The CDR3 DNA is TGTGCCAGCAGTGAACGACTAGCGGGGACCAATGAGCAGTTCTTC. This codes for CASSERLAGTNEQFF.

The chain joins TRBV4-1 to TRBJ2-7; 8 nucleotides line up with TRBD2. The V segment lost 4 bases and the J segment 3 bases; nucleotides outside the gene matches: 8. Germline V gene data show CDR1 as MGHRA and CDR2 as YSYEKL. This CDR3 has 15 amino acids. The CDR3 DNA sequence: TGCGCCAGCAGCCCCCGGGTGCGGGGGGACTACGAGCAGTACTTC. Translated: CASSPRVRGDYEQYF.

This clone has just one count. The chain links TRBV7-8 to TRBJ1-2; TRBD1 matches at 8 bases. The CDR3 consists of 15 residues. J gave up 3 bases and V 0 bases, and 3 bases lay outside the gene matches. Germline CDR1 is SGHVS and CDR2 is FQNEAQ. In DNA form, the CDR3 reads TGTGCCAGCAGCTTAGCCCCAGGGGGCGACTATGGCTACACCTTC. Amino acid sequence: CASSLAPGGDYGYTF.

The rearrangement links TRBV7-2 to TRBJ2-1; 11 bases line up with TRBD2. V lost 7 bases to trimming and J lost 9 bases; unmatched junction nucleotides: 8. CDR3 size: 14 residues. CDR1 is SGHTA, CDR2 FQGNSA, per germline. The CDR3 protein is CASTTSGTPGEQFF. The CDR3 DNA reads as TGTGCCAGCACGACTAGCGGGACGCCGGGTGAGCAGTTCTTC.

This chain uses TRBV6-6 with TRBJ2-5; no clear D gene. The germline V gene has CDR1 MNHNY and CDR2 SVGAGI (reference sequence). V dropped 6 bases and J dropped 3 bases, with 8 bases sitting between them. CDR3 length: 12 residues. CDR3 coding DNA: TGTGCCAGCAGCCTGCGGAAAGAGACCCAGTACTTC. Its protein product is CASSLRKETQYF.